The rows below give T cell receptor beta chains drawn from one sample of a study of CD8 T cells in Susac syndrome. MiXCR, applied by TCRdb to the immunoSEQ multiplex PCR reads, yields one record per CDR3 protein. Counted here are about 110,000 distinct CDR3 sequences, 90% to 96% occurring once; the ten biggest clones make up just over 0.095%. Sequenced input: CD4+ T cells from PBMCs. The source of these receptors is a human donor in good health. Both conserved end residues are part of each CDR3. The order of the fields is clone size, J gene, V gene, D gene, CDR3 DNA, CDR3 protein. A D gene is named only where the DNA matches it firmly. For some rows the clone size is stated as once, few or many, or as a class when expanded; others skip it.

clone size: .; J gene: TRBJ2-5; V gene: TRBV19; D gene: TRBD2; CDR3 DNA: TGTGCCAGTAGTCTCCCAGCGGGAGGAGAGACCCAGTACTTC; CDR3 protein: CASSLPAGGETQYF
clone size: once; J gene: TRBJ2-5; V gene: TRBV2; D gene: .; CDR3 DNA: TGTGCCAGCAGTGCTCCGGGACTCGGGTGGGCCCAGTACTTC; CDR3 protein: CASSAPGLGWAQYF
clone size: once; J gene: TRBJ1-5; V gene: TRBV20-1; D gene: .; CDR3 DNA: TGCAGTGCTAGACAATTAACTTACACGGTGAGGAACAATCAGCCCCAGCATTTT; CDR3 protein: CSARQLTYTVRNNQPQHF
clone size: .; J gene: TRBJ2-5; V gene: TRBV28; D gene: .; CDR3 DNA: TGTGCCAGCCGTCAGGGGCTAGTCGAGACCCAGTACTTC; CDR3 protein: CASRQGLVETQYF
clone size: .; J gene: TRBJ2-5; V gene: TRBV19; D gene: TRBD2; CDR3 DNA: TGTGCCAGTAGTATAGGGCCAGCGGGGAACCAAGAGACCCAGTACTTC; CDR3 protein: CASSIGPAGNQETQYF
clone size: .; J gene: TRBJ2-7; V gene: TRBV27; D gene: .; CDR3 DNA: TGTGCCAGCAGTTTCGAGGGCTCGGGCACCTACGAGCAGTACTTC; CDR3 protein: CASSFEGSGTYEQYF
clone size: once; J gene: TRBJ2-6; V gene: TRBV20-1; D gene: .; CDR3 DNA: TGCAGTGCTAGAGACGCAAGCTCTGGGGCCAACGTCCTGACTTTC; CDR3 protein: CSARDASSGANVLTF
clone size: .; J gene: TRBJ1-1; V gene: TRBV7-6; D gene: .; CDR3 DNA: TGTGCCAGCAGCTTAGATGGGGGCAAAGCTTTCTTT; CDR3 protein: CASSLDGGKAFF
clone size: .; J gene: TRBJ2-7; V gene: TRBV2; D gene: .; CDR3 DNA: TGTGCCAGCAGTGAAGCGAGGGGATACGAGCAGTACTTC; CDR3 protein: CASSEARGYEQYF
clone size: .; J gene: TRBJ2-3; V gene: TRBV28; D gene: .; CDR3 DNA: TGTGCCAGCAGCACTGGCAGCGATACGCAGTATTTT; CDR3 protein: CASSTGSDTQYF
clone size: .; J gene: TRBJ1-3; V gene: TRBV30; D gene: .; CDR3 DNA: TGTGCCTGGGCCAAGACTGCCGTCTCTGGAAACACCATATATTTT; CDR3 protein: CAWAKTAVSGNTIYF
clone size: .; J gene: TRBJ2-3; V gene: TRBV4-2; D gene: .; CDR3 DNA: TGTGCCAGCAGCTCTCGCGATGATAGCACAGATACGCAGTATTTT; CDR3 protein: CASSSRDDSTDTQYF
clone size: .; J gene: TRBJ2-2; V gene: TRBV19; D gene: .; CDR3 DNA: TGTGCCAGTAGTACGCGAGGGGGCACCGGGGAGCTGTTTTTT; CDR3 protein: CASSTRGGTGELFF
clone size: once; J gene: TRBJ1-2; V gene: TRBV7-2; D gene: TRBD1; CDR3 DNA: TGTGCCAGCAGCTTAGGGGGGACAGCCTATGGCTACACCTTC; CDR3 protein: CASSLGGTAYGYTF
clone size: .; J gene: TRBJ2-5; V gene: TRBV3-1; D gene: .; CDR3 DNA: TGTGCCAGCAGCCCGACCGGGGGTCCCCAGTACTTC; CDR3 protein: CASSPTGGPQYF
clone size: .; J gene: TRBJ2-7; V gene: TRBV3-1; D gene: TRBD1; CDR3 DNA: TGTGCCAGCAGCCCCGGACAGGCCGAGCAGTACTTC; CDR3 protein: CASSPGQAEQYF
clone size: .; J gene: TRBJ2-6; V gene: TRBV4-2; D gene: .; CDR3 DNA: TGTGCCAGCAGCCAAGTCAGTATCGATACGGGCAACGTCCTGACTTTC; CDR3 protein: CASSQVSIDTGNVLTF
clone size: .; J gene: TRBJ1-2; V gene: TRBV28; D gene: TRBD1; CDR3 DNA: TGTGCCAGCAGCCGGACAGGGCTGTATGGCTACACCTTC; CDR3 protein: CASSRTGLYGYTF
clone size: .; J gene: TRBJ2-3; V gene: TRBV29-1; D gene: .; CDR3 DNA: TGCAGCGTTCATTTAAGGGATACGCAGTATTTT; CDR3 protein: CSVHLRDTQYF
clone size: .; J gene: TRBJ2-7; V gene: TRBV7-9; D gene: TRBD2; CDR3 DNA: TGTGCCAGCAGCTTACGTGCGGGGGGAGGCGAGCAGTACTTC; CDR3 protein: CASSLRAGGGEQYF
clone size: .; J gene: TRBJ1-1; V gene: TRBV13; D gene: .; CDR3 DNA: TGTGCCAGCAGCGAGGAGGGACGGCGGAACACTGAAGCTTTCTTT; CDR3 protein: CASSEEGRRNTEAFF
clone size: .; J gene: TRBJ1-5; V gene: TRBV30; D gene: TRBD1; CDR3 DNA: TGTGCCTGGAGTGCCCCCCGACCAGACAGGGGCAATCAGCCCCAGCATTTT; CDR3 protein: CAWSAPRPDRGNQPQHF
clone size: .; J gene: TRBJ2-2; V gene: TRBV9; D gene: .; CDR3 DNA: TGTGCCAGCAGCGTAGGGAGGGTGAACACCGGGGAGCTGTTTTTT; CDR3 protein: CASSVGRVNTGELFF
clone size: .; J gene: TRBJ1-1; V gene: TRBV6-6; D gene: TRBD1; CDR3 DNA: TGTGCCAGCAGGCGACAGGGGGACACTGAAGCTTTCTTT; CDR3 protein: CASRRQGDTEAFF
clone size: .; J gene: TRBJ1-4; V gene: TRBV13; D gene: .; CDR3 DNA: TGTGCCAGCAGCGACCAGCTGGGGGGGGTCGGTGGAAAACTGTTTTTT; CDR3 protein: CASSDQLGGVGGKLFF
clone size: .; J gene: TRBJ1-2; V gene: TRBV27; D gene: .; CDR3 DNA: TGTGCCACCAGCGGGACACCAAATAACTATGGCTACACCTTC; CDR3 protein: CATSGTPNNYGYTF
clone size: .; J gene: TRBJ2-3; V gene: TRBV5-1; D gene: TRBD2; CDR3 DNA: TGCGCCAGCAGCTTGATCCCTAGCGGGGTCACAGATACGCAGTATTTT; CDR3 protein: CASSLIPSGVTDTQYF
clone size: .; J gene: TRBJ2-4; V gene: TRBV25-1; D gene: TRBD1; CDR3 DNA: TGTGCCAGCAGTGGAATCCAGGGGGCTAGAAACATTCAGTACTTC; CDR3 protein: CASSGIQGARNIQYF
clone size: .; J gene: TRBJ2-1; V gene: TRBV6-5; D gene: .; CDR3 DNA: TGTGCCAGCAACGGGGCGGGGAATGAGCAGTTCTTC; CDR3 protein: CASNGAGNEQFF
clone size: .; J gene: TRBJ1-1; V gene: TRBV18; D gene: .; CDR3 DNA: TGTGCCAGCTCACCTTCAGGGCGGGGGACTGAAGCTTTCTTT; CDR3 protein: CASSPSGRGTEAFF
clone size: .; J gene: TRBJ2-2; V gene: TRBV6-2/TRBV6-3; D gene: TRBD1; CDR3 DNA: TGTGCCAGCCGAGGGACAGGGAGGAACACCGGGGAGCTGTTTTTT; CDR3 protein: CASRGTGRNTGELFF
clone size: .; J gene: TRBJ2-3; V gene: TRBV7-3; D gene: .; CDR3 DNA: TGTGCCAGCAGCCGCGACAGAGATACGCAGTATTTT; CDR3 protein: CASSRDRDTQYF
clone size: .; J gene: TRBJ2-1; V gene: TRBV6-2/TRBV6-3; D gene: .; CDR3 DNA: TGTGCCAGCAGTCCCAGTAGATTAGGGCTAGACAATGAGCAGTTCTTC; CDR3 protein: CASSPSRLGLDNEQFF
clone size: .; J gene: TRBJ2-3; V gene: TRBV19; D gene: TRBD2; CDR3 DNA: TGTGCCAGTAGTACTAGCGGTCCAGATACGCAGTATTTT; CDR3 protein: CASSTSGPDTQYF
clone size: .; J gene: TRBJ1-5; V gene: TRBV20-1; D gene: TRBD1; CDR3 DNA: TGCAGTGCTAGGACAGGGGATGTCAATCAGCCCCAGCATTTT; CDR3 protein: CSARTGDVNQPQHF
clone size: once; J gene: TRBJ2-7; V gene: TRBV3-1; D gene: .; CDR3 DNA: TGTGCCAGCAGCCAAGATAGAGGGACGAGAACCTACGAGCAGTACTTC; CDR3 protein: CASSQDRGTRTYEQYF
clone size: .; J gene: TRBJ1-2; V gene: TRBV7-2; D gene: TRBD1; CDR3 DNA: TGTGCCAGCAGCCGAGGGGGCGCAGACAGGGGGGGTGGCTACACCTTC; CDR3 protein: CASSRGGADRGGGYTF
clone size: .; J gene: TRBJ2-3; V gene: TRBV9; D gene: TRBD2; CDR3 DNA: TGTGCCAGCAGCCCCGGGACTAGCGGGTCTCCCTGGTATTTT; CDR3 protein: CASSPGTSGSPWYF
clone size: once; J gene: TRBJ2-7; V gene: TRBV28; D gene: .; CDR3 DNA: TGTGCCAGCAAGGGGGGGAGGGAGCAGTACTTC; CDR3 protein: CASKGGREQYF
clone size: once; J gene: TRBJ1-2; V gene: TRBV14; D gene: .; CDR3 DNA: TGTGCCAGCAGCCAAGAAAACGGGCGGAACTATGGCTACACCTTC; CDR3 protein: CASSQENGRNYGYTF
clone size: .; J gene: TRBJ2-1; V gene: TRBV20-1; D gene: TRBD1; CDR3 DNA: TGCAGTGCTAAGGGACAGGGGGTACGCGGTTACAATGAGCAGTTCTTC; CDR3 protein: CSAKGQGVRGYNEQFF
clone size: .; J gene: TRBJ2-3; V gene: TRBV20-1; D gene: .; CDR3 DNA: TGCAGTGAAATACGCGTTACCACAGATACGCAGTATTTT; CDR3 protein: CSEIRVTTDTQYF
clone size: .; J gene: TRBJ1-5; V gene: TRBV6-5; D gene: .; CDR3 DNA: TGTGCCAGCAGACTCGACTTAGGGACCAGCAATCAGCCCCAGCATTTT; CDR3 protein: CASRLDLGTSNQPQHF
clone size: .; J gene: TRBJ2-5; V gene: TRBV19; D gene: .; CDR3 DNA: TGTGCCAGTAGTATCGCGGAGACCCAGTACTTC; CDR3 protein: CASSIAETQYF
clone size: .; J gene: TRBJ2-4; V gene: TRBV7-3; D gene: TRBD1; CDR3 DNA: TGTGCCAGCAGCCGGACAGGGGGAACCAAAAACATTCAGTACTTC; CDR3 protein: CASSRTGGTKNIQYF
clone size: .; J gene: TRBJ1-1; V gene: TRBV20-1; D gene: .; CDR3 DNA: TGCAGTGCTAGAGATGTCAAGGGCAACACTGAAGCTTTCTTT; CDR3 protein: CSARDVKGNTEAFF